The following is a T cell receptor beta chain sequence with its context. This sample is part of a study of T cell responses to AZD1222 COVID-19 vaccine. As for the study in general: Pooled in the analysis were second doses at about 4 or about 12 weeks.

Profiled with immunoSEQ multiplex PCR; TCRdb holds only in-frame clones, not every one. The repertoire holds some 150,000 clones, with 70% to 90% as singletons. Germline V gives CDR1 ENHRY, CDR2 SYGVKD. The CDR3 is 13 amino acids. The V gene lost 3 bases and the J gene lost 2 bases, with 7 bases spanning the gap. The chain uses TRBV10-3 and TRBJ1-2; D gene uncertain. This sequence was found in an adult in good health. The source was peripheral blood, collected on day 0 of AZD1222 vaccination. The CDR3, as DNA: TGTGCCATCAGTGAACGGGAGAACTATGGCTACACCTTC. Translation gives CAISERENYGYTF.